These 7 T cell receptor beta chains were all obtained from the same sample, sequenced in a study of T cells expressing NK-cell markers (TCRdb year 2020). Libraries came from 5' RACE. Reads for this sample came from an Illumina HiSeq 2000. TCRdb reanalyzed the reads, keeping one entry per CDR3 protein sequence and omitting DNA. This sample's table carries approximately 170,000 distinct CDR3 sequences. The ten largest clones represent over 20% of the sample. Sequenced: blood T cells: a sorted CD56 or NKG2C T cell subset, CD4+ or CD8+ T cells, or bulk PBMC T cells (not recorded which). The receptors come from a man aged 18-70 years in good health.

The chain joins TRBV7-9 to TRBJ2-1; TCRdb lists TRBD1, though no DNA is available to test this call. This CDR3 spans 17 amino acids. Per the germline V gene, CDR1 is SEHNR and CDR2 is FQNEAQ (reference sequence). CDR3 protein: CASSPPGVYGTENEQFF.

CDR3 in amino acids: CASSESRDTSNTGELFF. The rearrangement uses TRBV2 and TRBJ2-2; the D call of TRBD1 rests on TCRdb alone, since no DNA is present to check it. The CDR3 runs 17 residues. CDR1 is SNHLY and CDR2 is FYNNEI in the germline V gene.

This chain connects TRBV21-1 to TRBJ2-1; TCRdb names TRBD1, which stays unverified in the absence of DNA. TRBV21-1 is designated a pseudogene. The CDR3 is 17 residues long. The CDR3 is CASSKDPARVGDHEQFF.

The rearrangement joins TRBV6-4 to TRBJ2-3. Per the germline V gene, CDR1 is MRHNA and CDR2 is SNTAGT. This CDR3 comprises 14 residues. The CDR3 loop reads CASSDSDSTDTQYF.

The chain employs TRBV27 and TRBJ2-1; TCRdb names TRBD2, which stays unverified in the absence of DNA. The CDR3 runs 16 residues. CDR1 MNHEY and CDR2 SMNVEV come from the germline V gene (reference sequence). CDR3 protein: CASSFARQGGLNEQFF.

The V call is TRBV12-3 or TRBV12-4, the J call TRBJ2-7; TCRdb picks TRBD1, but there is no DNA to check that call. The CDR3 has 14 amino acids. The chain's CDR3 is CASSWDSSRYEQYF.

This rearrangement joins TRBV7-9 to TRBJ2-5; the D call from TCRdb, TRBD1, cannot be confirmed without DNA. CDR1 and CDR2 (germline): SEHNR, FQNEAQ (reference sequence). The CDR3 covers 16 residues. CDR3 protein: CASSQDRGGWEETQYF.